The present entry profiles one T cell receptor beta chain with its context. The target antigen is unknown. The study ran its PCR with 60 Vbeta and 13 Jbeta primers. Sequencing was performed with immunoSEQ multiplex PCR; in TCRdb, only in-frame clones are kept and a portion is missing. Of about 120,000 clones detected, approximately 70% appear once; the ten largest clones hold about 1.5%. The source of the sample is a study of cytomegalovirus exposure and HLA in healthy donors. Regarding the study as a whole: Confirmation in vitro established that a few CMV-associated chains were specific for CMV antigens. Most TCRs appeared rarely, but some public TCRs recurred in many donors. Follow-up analysis later connected one missense variant in DCLRE1C with trimming of TCR beta V- and J-genes. Sequencing depth across donors, presence/absence analyses assumed, was roughly uniform.

The CDR3 length is 12 residues. Germline CDR1 reads MNHEY; CDR2 reads SMNVEV (reference sequence). After removal of 3 bases from V and 6 bases from J, the junction contained 2 bases not matched to a gene. The receptor was derived from a young man in good health and CMV-seronegative. Sequenced input: PBMCs. The chain joins TRBV27 to TRBJ2-7; TRBD2 matches at 7 bases. CDR3 sequence: CASSFSGGEQYF. As DNA, the CDR3 is TGTGCCAGCAGTTTCTCGGGAGGCGAGCAGTACTTC.